Presented here are 25 T cell receptor beta chains from one specimen sequenced in a study of technical replicates of blood from a few donors. Assay: immunoSEQ multiplex PCR; the TCRdb copy retains only in-frame clones and omits some. Among about 83,000 clones listed, around 90% were seen once. The specimen was T cells isolated from PBMCs. The receptors here all came from a human donor in good health.

This chain links TRBV28 with TRBJ1-5, with D maybe TRBD1 (5 bases). Trimming pared 4 bases from V and 7 bases from J, leaving 8 bases between. Germline loops: CDR1 MDHEN, CDR2 SYDVKM. This CDR3 contains 12 residues. The CDR3 bases are TGTGCCAGCAGTTCCCAGGGCCAGCCCCAGCATTTT. Its translation is CASSSQGQPQHF.

The gene calls are TRBV9 and TRBJ2-7; 7 positions match TRBD2. V trimming: 0 bases; J trimming: 10 bases; junction bases outside the gene matches: 13. The CDR3 has 15 residues. Germline V lookup: CDR1 SGDLS, CDR2 YYNGEE. DNA of the CDR3: TGTGCCAGCAGCGTAGCTGGGCGGGTGGGGGACTACCAGTACTTC. It specifies CASSVAGRVGDYQYF.

The chain recombines TRBV6-1 with TRBJ1-1; TRBD1 aligns across 8 bases. Unmatched junction bases numbered 12, after V lost 7 bases and J lost 5 bases. Germline loops: CDR1 MNHNS, CDR2 SASEGT. The CDR3 sequence is 15 residues long. CDR3 amino acids: CASNYQDRGDTEAFF. CDR3 nucleotides: TGTGCCAGCAACTATCAAGACAGGGGAGATACTGAAGCTTTCTTT.

The chain joins TRBV14 to TRBJ2-5, with a weak D call TRBD1 (5 bases). This CDR3 is 18 amino acids long. V lost 5 bases to trimming and J lost 1 base, with 23 bases between them. CDR1 is SGHDN, CDR2 FVKESK, per germline. The CDR3 here is CASSVLGAQSILQETQYF. The CDR3 DNA follows: TGTGCCAGCAGCGTTCTAGGGGCACAGTCTATACTCCAAGAGACCCAGTACTTC.

V is TRBV7-2 and J is TRBJ2-7; 12 nucleotides agree with TRBD2. The CDR3 is 14 residues long. J lost 4 bases, V lost 5 bases, and 3 bases had no gene match. In germline, CDR1 is SGHTA, CDR2 FQGNSA. The CDR3 loop reads CASSLGLAGYEQYF. Written as DNA, the CDR3 is TGTGCCAGCAGCCTCGGACTAGCGGGATACGAGCAGTACTTC. Complete variable domain (other parts from reference TRBV7-2 and TRBJ2-7): GAGVSQSPSNKVTEKGKDVELRCDPISGHTALYWYRQSLGQGLEFLIYFQGNSAPDKSGLPSDRFSAERTGGSVSTLTIQRTQQEDSAVYLCASSLGLAGYEQYFGPGTRLTVT.

The chain has TRBV7-9 and TRBJ1-6; unclear D gene. The length of the CDR3 is 14 residues. Trimming took 5 bases from V and 7 from J, leaving 12 bases between them. Germline V CDR1 and CDR2: SEHNR, FQNEAQ (reference sequence). The CDR3, as DNA: TGTGCCAGCAGCGGGTTCCTACAGAATTCACCCCTCCACTTT. Amino acids: CASSGFLQNSPLHF. The full variable domain, its missing parts supplied by reference TRBV7-9 and TRBJ1-6, is DTGVSQNPRHKITKRGQNVTFRCDPISEHNRLYWYRQTLGQGPEFLTYFQNEAQLEKSRLLSDRFSAERPKGSFSTLEIQRTEQGDSAMYLCASSGFLQNSPLHFGNGTRLTVT.

The chain has TRBV2 and TRBJ2-1; the match to TRBD1 covers 7 bases. Germline V lookup: CDR1 SNHLY, CDR2 FYNNEI. Trimming took 7 bases from V and 3 from J; bases not matched to a gene: 3. The CDR3 has 13 amino acids. CDR3 residues: CASTRQGYNEQFF. In DNA, the CDR3 is TGTGCCAGCACCCGACAGGGCTACAATGAGCAGTTCTTC.

The J gene is TRBJ2-1, the V gene TRBV5-1; 11 bases map to TRBD2. Germline lookup yields CDR1 SGHRS and CDR2 YFSETQ. CDR3 size: 17 residues. The J segment lost 5 bases and the V segment lost 4 bases, leaving 11 bases of the junction unmatched. CDR3 amino acids: CASSPLQTSGGNNEQFF. The CDR3 DNA reads as TGCGCCAGCAGCCCCCTCCAAACTAGCGGGGGTAACAATGAGCAGTTCTTC.

This clone was found once. The V call is TRBV6-1, the J call TRBJ1-2; D gene ambiguous. Germline V lookup: CDR1 MNHNS, CDR2 SASEGT. This CDR3 is 15 amino acids long. V was pared by 5 bases and J by 7 bases, with 20 bases between. DNA for the CDR3: TGTGCCAGCAGTCACACGGAGCTCCCCGGGTTTGGCTACACCTTC. Its protein product is CASSHTELPGFGYTF.

CDR3 nucleotides: TGCGCCAGCAGCCAAGTACTTTGGGGGGTCCAAGCTTTCTTT. It codes for CASSQVLWGVQAFF. The V call is TRBV4-1, the J call TRBJ1-1; tentative D call: TRBD1 (5 bases). The CDR3 contains 14 residues. The V gene lost 1 base and the J gene lost 9 bases, with 15 bases spanning the gap. Germline V gene data show CDR1 as MGHRA and CDR2 as YSYEKL.

The J gene is TRBJ2-3, the V gene TRBV5-6, with 9 positions matching TRBD1. CDR1 is SGHDT, CDR2 YYEEEE, per germline. This CDR3 spans 16 amino acids. V shed 0 bases, J shed 0 bases, and the junction held 2 bases outside the gene matches. CDR3 coding DNA: TGTGCCAGCAGCTTGGTTGGGACAGGGAGCACAGATACGCAGTATTTT. Protein product: CASSLVGTGSTDTQYF.

In its sample, this clone was seen once. This chain connects TRBV5-4 to TRBJ1-2; the match to TRBD1 covers 12 bases. This CDR3 has 17 residues. Germline-derived CDR1 and CDR2 are SGHNT and YYREEE (reference sequence). The junction had 9 bases not matched to a gene; V was cut back by 3 bases and J by 3 bases. In DNA, the CDR3 is TGTGCCAGCAGCTATGGGACAGGGGGCCTGGTTGACTATGGCTACACCTTC. Protein: CASSYGTGGLVDYGYTF.

J is TRBJ1-4 and V is TRBV5-6, with D possibly matching TRBD1 (5 bases). This CDR3 comprises 18 residues. Germline loops: CDR1 SGHDT, CDR2 YYEEEE. Deletions cut 1 base from V and 7 bases from J, with 23 bases between. DNA of the CDR3: TGTGCCAGCAGCTTGTATATAGATCACGGACCCGGGGGTGAAAAACTGTTTTTT. Its translation is CASSLYIDHGPGGEKLFF.

The chain is built from TRBV11-2 and TRBJ1-1, with unresolved D. Germline V CDR1 and CDR2: SGHAT, FQNNGV. Trimming cost V 6 bases and J 1 base, with 6 bases left between them. The CDR3 sequence is 12 residues long. CDR3 DNA: TGTGCCAGCAGTACCAGGAACACTGAAGCTTTCTTT. Translation: CASSTRNTEAFF.

In this sample, this clone turned up once. V usage is TRBV5-1 and J usage is TRBJ2-5; possibly TRBD1 for D (5 bases). Germline V gives CDR1 SGHRS, CDR2 YFSETQ. Trimming shortened V by 4 bases and J by 5 bases, and 15 bases separated the two germline ends. CDR3 length equals 14 residues. CDR3 loop: CASSQGRRGETQYF. As DNA, the CDR3 is TGCGCCAGCAGCCAGGGCCGTAGGGGTGAGACCCAGTACTTC.

This CDR3 reads CASSVPGLAGRYEQFF. CDR3 bases: TGTGCCAGCAGCGTACCGGGACTAGCGGGAAGGTATGAGCAGTTCTTC. The chain is built from TRBV28 and TRBJ2-1; 13 nucleotides align to TRBD2. The germline gives CDR1 MDHEN, CDR2 SYDVKM. V dropped 6 bases and J dropped 8; count of bases not matched to a gene: 10. The CDR3 extends over 16 amino acids.

The CDR3 sequence: CAWSPVGGTEAFF. The CDR3 region has the DNA TGTGCCTGGAGTCCCGTAGGCGGCACTGAAGCTTTCTTT. The chain uses TRBV30 and TRBJ1-1; no clear D gene. Germline CDR1 is GTSNPN and CDR2 is SVGIG (reference sequence). V was pared by 2 bases and J by 4 bases, with 11 bases between. The CDR3 has 13 amino acids.

V gene TRBV6-5 combines with J gene TRBJ1-2, with D maybe TRBD1 (6 bases). The germline V gene has CDR1 MNHEY and CDR2 SVGAGI. V shed 5 bases and J shed 6 bases, with 16 bases lying between them. This CDR3 has 14 residues. The CDR3 DNA is TGTGCCAGCAGTCCAAACAGGGCTGCCGATGGCTACACCTTC. Protein sequence: CASSPNRAADGYTF.

This clone has more than one count but fewer than ten. Germline is not matched at one junction end, which may reflect a read error. J is TRBJ2-7 and V is TRBV2; 9 nucleotides align to TRBD2. The CDR3 sequence is 12 residues long. Germline CDR1 is SNHLY and CDR2 is FYNNEI. The DNA for the CDR3 is TGTGCCAGCACCCGACGGACTAGCGAGCCGTACTTC. This codes for CASTRRTSEPYF.

This chain connects TRBV27 to TRBJ1-1; TRBD1 agrees at 7 bases. Germline CDR1 is MNHEY and CDR2 is SMNVEV (reference sequence). Trimming cost V 2 bases and J 0 bases; bases outside gene matches: 9. There are 17 residues in the CDR3. As DNA, the CDR3 is TGTGCCAGCAGTTTACTAGGGGGACAGCAACTGAACACTGAAGCTTTCTTT. As protein: CASSLLGGQQLNTEAFF.

This clone was picked up one time. The CDR3 sequence: CAISDGTVYQPQHF. As DNA, the CDR3 is TGTGCCATCAGTGACGGGACAGTTTATCAGCCCCAGCATTTT. This chain connects TRBV10-3 to TRBJ1-5; 7 nucleotides align to TRBD1. CDR3 length: 14 residues. CDR1 and CDR2 from the germline V gene are ENHRY and SYGVKD. J lost 5 bases, V lost 3 bases, and 4 bases had no gene match.

The rearrangement joins TRBV5-6 to TRBJ2-4, with D maybe TRBD2 (7 bases). The CDR3 extends over 16 amino acids. Germline V lookup: CDR1 SGHDT, CDR2 YYEEEE. Between the trimmed V and J ends, which lost 3 bases and 0 bases, there was a span of 13 bases. CDR3 nucleotide sequence: TGTGCCAGCAGCTGGGGGGGGACATTAGCCAAAAACATTCAGTACTTC. Its protein is CASSWGGTLAKNIQYF.

The V and J genes are TRBV29-1 and TRBJ2-7, with D perhaps TRBD2 (6 bases). Between the trimmed V and J ends, which lost 7 bases and 6 bases, there was a span of 10 bases. This CDR3 has 10 residues. Germline V lookup: CDR1 SQVTM, CDR2 ANQGSEA. The DNA of the CDR3 is TGCAGCGCCCGGGGAGGCGAGCAGTACTTC. This codes for CSARGGEQYF.

The genes are TRBV4-2 and TRBJ1-2, with 7 bases fitting TRBD1. After removal of 3 bases from V and 4 bases from J, the junction contained 11 bases not matched to a gene. Per the germline V gene, CDR1 is LGHNA and CDR2 is YNFKEQ. The CDR3 runs 16 residues. CDR3 sequence (DNA): TGTGCCAGCAGCCACGAAAGACAGGGCTTAGTCTATGGCTACACCTTC. Translating it yields CASSHERQGLVYGYTF.

Only one count was recorded for this clone. The chain joins TRBV6-6 to TRBJ2-2; 9 nucleotides line up with TRBD1. V lost 6 bases and J lost 3; bases outside the gene matches: 5. The length of the CDR3 is 15 residues. Germline V gives CDR1 MNHNY, CDR2 SVGAGI (reference sequence). This CDR3 reads CASSRTGADTGELFF. CDR3 coding DNA: TGTGCCAGCAGCAGGACAGGGGCGGACACCGGGGAGCTGTTTTTT.